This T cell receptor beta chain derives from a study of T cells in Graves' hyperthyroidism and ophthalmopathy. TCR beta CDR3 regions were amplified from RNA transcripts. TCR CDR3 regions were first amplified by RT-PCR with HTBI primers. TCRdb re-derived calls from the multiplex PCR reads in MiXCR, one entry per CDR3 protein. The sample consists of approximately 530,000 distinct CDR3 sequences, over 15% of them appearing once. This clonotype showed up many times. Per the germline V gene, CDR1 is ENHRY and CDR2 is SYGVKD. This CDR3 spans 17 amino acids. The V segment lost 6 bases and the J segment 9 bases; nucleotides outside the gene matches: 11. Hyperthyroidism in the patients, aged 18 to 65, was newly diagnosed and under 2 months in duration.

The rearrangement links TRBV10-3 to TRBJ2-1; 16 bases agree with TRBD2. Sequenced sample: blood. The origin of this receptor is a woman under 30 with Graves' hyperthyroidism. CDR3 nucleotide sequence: TGTGCCATCAGACAAACCGGGACTAGCGGGAGGGCTGTTGAGCAGTTCTTC. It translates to CAIRQTGTSGRAVEQFF.